Listed here are 5 T cell receptor beta chains from one sample, sequenced in a study of blood T cell repertoires in COVID-19 (dated by TCRdb to the early 2020s). The library came from the immunoSEQ multiplex PCR assay. Here the immuneACCESS table is served through TCRdb, limited to in-frame sequences with V and J called. Missing clones are a known gap in these copies; in checked studies unresolved V genes cover under half, and the rest lacks a known reason. The sample profile shows about 150,000 clones; approximately 80% of them were found once. Around 10% of the sample is taken by the ten largest. The source material was PBMCs or T cells enriched from blood (not recorded which). The receptors here all came from a man aged 50-60 years who had recovered from COVID-19.

The rearrangement uses TRBV10-3 and TRBJ1-2; maybe TRBD1 (6 bases). Trimming took 4 bases from V and 4 from J, leaving 13 bases between them. Germline V gene sequence: CDR1 ENHRY, CDR2 SYGVKD. The CDR3 has 14 amino acids. The CDR3 nucleotides are TGTGCCATCAGTGGTCAGCAGACAGGCTATGGCTACACCTTC. Translation gives CAISGQQTGYGYTF.

The genes are TRBV2 and TRBJ2-5; D perhaps matches TRBD1 (5 bases). The CDR3 has 12 amino acids. The V end lost 7 bases, the J end lost 2 bases, and 8 bases lay between the germline ends. CDR1 and CDR2 (germline): SNHLY, FYNNEI. The CDR3 reads CASIRAQETQYF. DNA of the CDR3: TGTGCCAGCATCAGGGCTCAAGAGACCCAGTACTTC.

The V and J genes are TRBV18 and TRBJ2-3, with 10 bases that match TRBD2. CDR1 and CDR2 from the germline V gene are KGHSH and LQKENI. V lost 0 bases, J lost 3 bases, and 6 bases stayed unmatched. The CDR3 is 17 amino acids. The DNA for the CDR3 is TGTGCCAGCTCACCACCGGGCGAGCGGGGGGGAACAGATACGCAGTATTTT. As protein: CASSPPGERGGTDTQYF.

The J gene is TRBJ2-7, the V gene TRBV7-2, with D maybe TRBD2 (6 bases). The V and J ends lost 1 base and 3 bases respectively, with 10 bases between them. Germline CDR1 is SGHTA and CDR2 is FQGNSA. The CDR3 loop spans 14 amino acids. The chain's CDR3 is CASSLEWGDYEQYF. The CDR3 DNA reads as TGTGCCAGCAGCTTAGAGTGGGGGGACTACGAGCAGTACTTC.

About this clone itself: Other DNA sequences of this sample code for an identical CDR3. CDR3 bases: TGTGCCAGCAGTTTAGGGCAGGGATATGGCTACACCTTC. This gives the protein CASSLGQGYGYTF. The rearrangement uses TRBV12-3 or TRBV12-4 and TRBJ1-2; perhaps TRBD1 as D (5 bases). The CDR3 consists of 13 residues. Trimming left V 1 base short and J 5 bases short, with 8 bases between.